The clone carrying this T cell receptor beta chain appeared a single time. The data were obtained in a study of blood T cell repertoires in COVID-19. Study details: Some COVID-19 samples were acute and others convalescent; all came from the United States, Italy and Spain. T cells, B-cell-depleted T cells, or PBMCs supplied cDNA or gDNA.

Source study methods: Estimates of nucleated cell counts were drawn from the amplification of reference gene primers. The repertoire was sequenced with immunoSEQ multiplex PCR; TCRdb's copy has only in-frame clones and lacks some. The DNA was the basis for D and trimming; V, J and clone size are from that table. The sample contains roughly 100,000 clones, 88% of which appear only once. This CDR3 has 14 residues. Germline CDR1 is LGHNA and CDR2 is YNFKEQ. The ends were cut back, 6 bases at V and 10 bases at J, with 21 bases in the middle. The sequenced sample was peripheral blood. This clonotype originated in a human donor in a cohort sampled during active COVID-19. This chain joins TRBV4-2 and TRBJ1-1; TRBD1 is a possible D gene (5 bases). CDR3 amino acids: CASRKSGTKTGAFF. Here the CDR3 DNA reads TGTGCCAGCAGAAAGTCTGGGACTAAAACGGGAGCTTTCTTT.